A selection of T cell receptor beta chains follows, all from one sample in a study of blood T cell repertoires in COVID-19. Profiled with immunoSEQ multiplex PCR; TCRdb holds only in-frame clones, not every one. The sample has about 130,000 clones; around 83% are singletons. Sequencing used peripheral blood. The receptor source for this set is a man aged 35-49 years with active or convalescent COVID-19. The conserved cysteine and the conserved F or W are not part of the CDR3 here.

V gene: TRBV7-9
CDR3 protein: ASSWGQGGAEAF

V gene: TRBV9
CDR3 protein: ASSVGVVGSDTQY

V gene: TRBV5-1
CDR3 protein: ASSLAGRGGNTIY

V gene: TRBV30
CDR3 protein: AWGAGNTIY

V gene: TRBV6-6
CDR3 protein: ASSLGWTGGAGNTEAF

V gene: TRBV5-1
CDR3 protein: ASSDGTAETQY

V gene: TRBV10-3
CDR3 protein: AIKFRDTQEETQY

V gene: TRBV15
CDR3 protein: ATGPDRSPNYGYT

V gene: TRBV6-2/TRBV6-3
CDR3 protein: ASSQGLPSYEQY

V gene: TRBV12-5
CDR3 protein: ASGLLRGEQY

V gene: TRBV30
CDR3 protein: AWSIQGATEAF

V gene: TRBV3-1/TRBV3-2
CDR3 protein: ASLKRGTDTQY

V gene: TRBV7-9
CDR3 protein: ATEDRSSYEQY

V gene: TRBV25-1
CDR3 protein: ASSAHPGSGGVGETQY